Given below is one T cell receptor (beta chain) in context. Its cognate antigen is unknown. V lost 2 bases and J lost 1, with 13 bases in between. Germline V gene data show CDR1 as SGHTA and CDR2 as FQGNSA. CDR3 length equals 16 residues. The sample is drawn from a study of shared clonotypes between healthy human individuals. Findings of the study overall: Across subsets, estimated richness was generally greater for naive than for memory populations.

Donors, without exception, were Caucasian adults residing in Nashville, Tennessee. How the authors handled the data: Filtering differed because ImmunoSEQ produced junction-only sequences that carried no quality scores. Produced via immunoSEQ multiplex PCR; TCRdb's table is partial and in-frame only. The V and J calls and the clone size are those of that table, but D and trimming were determined from the DNA. Counted here are more than 2,000,000 clones, roughly nine tenths occurring once; the ten biggest clones make up over 0.12%. The receptor was isolated from a man between 18 and 35 years old in good health. Material: naive CD4+ T cells sorted from blood. Stated subset: CD45RA+ positively selected. V is TRBV7-2 and J is TRBJ2-3, with no clear D. The CDR3 nucleotides read TGTGCCAGCAGCTTACGGCTTCACCCGGGCACAGATACGCAGTATTTT. Translation gives CASSLRLHPGTDTQYF.